The present T cell receptor (beta chain) was sequenced within a study of T cell responses to AZD1222 COVID-19 vaccine. Study-wide points: Reports indicate that nearly half of spike-specific TCRs are directed at unmutated variant regions. Females made up more of the donors, who were largely white British, and clonal diversity may have come out too low. CD4 TCRs covered the whole spike, strongest at regions 160-218 and 743-854.

TCRdb's table, derived via immunoSEQ multiplex PCR, lists solely in-frame clones and lacks some. The sample contains 150,000 to 200,000 clones, approximately 92% of which appear only once. Germline V CDR1 and CDR2: LGHDT, YNNKEL (reference sequence). The length of the CDR3 is 15 residues. Trimming stripped 5 bases from V and 0 bases from J, with 11 bases between. With regard to this clone: What it binds is not known.

The sequencing used peripheral blood, collected 28 days after the second dose of the MenACWY control vaccine. This receptor was taken from an adult who received the MenACWY meningococcal vaccine as a control. The chain employs TRBV3-1 (or the pseudogene TRBV3-2) and TRBJ1-3; D unresolved. The CDR3 region has the DNA TGTGCCAGCAGCGGCCCAGTCAGCTCTGGAAACACCATATATTTT. Translating gives CASSGPVSSGNTIYF.